This entry lists 14 T cell receptor beta chains sequenced from one sample in a study of blood T cell repertoires in COVID-19. TCRdb keeps only in-frame clones here, not all; method: immunoSEQ multiplex PCR. The data hold 220,000 or so clones, with 84% observed a single time. Sequenced: PBMCs or T cells enriched from blood (not recorded which). These receptors all come from a woman aged 40 to 55 who had recovered from COVID-19.

The rearrangement links TRBV2 to TRBJ1-2; TRBD1 agrees at 9 bases. The CDR3 is 14 residues long. Germline CDR1 and CDR2: SNHLY and FYNNEI. J was trimmed by 8 bases and V by 4 bases; bases with no gene match: 8. CDR3 sequence: CASSGPGQGNGYTF. CDR3 coding DNA: TGTGCCAGCAGTGGGCCGGGACAGGGTAACGGCTACACCTTC.

This chain uses TRBV7-5 with TRBJ2-7; the table assigns TRBD1, which was not confirmed against the DNA. TRBV7-5 is a recognized pseudogene. The CDR3 covers 11 residues. The CDR3 is CAKTGGYEQYV. In nucleotides, the CDR3 is TGTGCCAAGACAGGGGGCTACGAGCAGTACGTC.

J is TRBJ2-3 and V is TRBV5-4; 7 bases match TRBD2. Trimming cost V 0 bases and J 5 bases; bases outside gene matches: 9. The CDR3 runs to 16 residues. Germline lookup yields CDR1 SGHNT and CDR2 YYREEE (reference sequence). CDR3 residues: CASSLGTGGVLDTQYF. In DNA form, the CDR3 reads TGTGCCAGCAGCTTGGGGACGGGGGGAGTCTTAGATACGCAGTATTTT.

V usage is TRBV9 and J usage is TRBJ1-3, with D perhaps matching TRBD1 (6 bases). This CDR3 has 16 amino acids. Trimming shortened V by 3 bases and J by 0 bases, and 13 bases separated the two germline ends. Germline CDR1 reads SGDLS; CDR2 reads YYNGEE. The CDR3 loop is CASSALTGLSGNTIYF. In nucleotides, the CDR3 is TGTGCCAGCAGCGCCCTTACAGGGCTCTCTGGAAACACCATATATTTT. Full variable domain (missing parts from reference TRBV9 and TRBJ1-3): DSGVTQTPKHLITATGQRVTLRCSPRSGDLSVYWYQQSLDQGLQFLIQYYNGEERAKGNILERFSAQQFPDLHSELNLSSLELGDSALYFCASSALTGLSGNTIYFGEGSWLTVV.

The rearrangement links TRBV24-1 to TRBJ2-3; 11 bases align to TRBD1. In germline, CDR1 is KGHDR, CDR2 SFDVKD. The V and J ends lost 4 bases and 6 bases, in that order; junction bases with no gene match: 5. This CDR3 has 15 residues. CDR3 residues: CATSEHRTGGDTQYF. The CDR3 nucleotides read TGTGCCACCAGTGAACATCGGACAGGGGGCGATACGCAGTATTTT.

This chain links TRBV24-1 with TRBJ2-1; 9 bases are shared with TRBD1. Trimming cost V 3 bases and J 8 bases; bases outside gene matches: 7. CDR3 length: 15 residues. Germline-derived CDR1 and CDR2 are KGHDR and SFDVKD. The CDR3 DNA reads as TGTGCCACCAGTGATAGAGGGACAGGGAGCTATGAGCAGTTCTTC. It encodes CATSDRGTGSYEQFF.

This chain links TRBV10-1 with TRBJ2-1; D perhaps matches TRBD1 (5 bases). Trimming removed 4 bases from V and 0 bases from J, with 10 bases in between. CDR3 size: 15 residues. Germline CDR1 WNHNN, CDR2 SYGVQD (reference sequence). The CDR3 region is CASSALGASYNEQFF. The CDR3 DNA sequence: TGCGCCAGCAGTGCTCTAGGGGCCTCCTACAATGAGCAGTTCTTC.

The chain has TRBV3-1 (or the pseudogene TRBV3-2) and TRBJ2-7, with TRBD2 identical over 9 bases. Germline V gene lookup returns CDR1 LGHDT and CDR2 YNNKEL (reference sequence). With V trimmed by 2 bases and J by 0 bases, 8 bases remained unmatched. The CDR3 sequence is 17 residues long. CDR3 in amino acids: CASSQQPLAGNSYEQYV. The CDR3 nucleotides read TGTGCCAGCAGCCAACAACCTCTAGCGGGAAACTCCTACGAGCAGTACGTC.

V gene TRBV12-3 or TRBV12-4 combines with J gene TRBJ2-1, with D possibly matching TRBD2 (6 bases). The length of the CDR3 is 13 residues. The CDR3 coding sequence is TGTGTATCCGGGACTCTCTATTCTGGTGAGCAGTTCTTC. Amino acid sequence: CVSGTLYSGEQFF.

This clone was detected only a few times. This chain joins TRBV4-3 and TRBJ2-1; 8 positions agree with TRBD2. With 4 bases clipped from V and 1 base from J, the junction kept 12 bases outside the gene matches. Germline CDR1 and CDR2: LGHNA and YSLEER. This CDR3 has 18 residues. The CDR3, as DNA: TGCGCCAGCAGCCGTGCATCAAGCGGGAGAGGTTCCTACAATGAGCAGTTCTTC. The encoded protein is CASSRASSGRGSYNEQFF.

This clone has more than one count but fewer than ten. The chain couples TRBV19 to TRBJ2-4, with 8 positions matching TRBD1. Germline V gives CDR1 LNHDA, CDR2 SQIVND (reference sequence). J gave up 2 bases and V 6 bases, and 3 bases lay outside the gene matches. The CDR3 spans 14 residues. CDR3 nucleotides: TGTGCCAGTAGGCCAGGGGGCTCCAAAAACATTCAGTACTTC. Residues: CASRPGGSKNIQYF.

This clone was seen just once. The chain is built from TRBV29-1 and TRBJ1-5; no definite D call. The CDR3 runs to 13 residues. Germline V gene data show CDR1 as SQVTM and CDR2 as ANQGSEA. Trimming cost V 2 bases and J 0 bases, with 5 bases left between them. The CDR3 loop reads CSVEINSNQPQHF. As DNA, the CDR3 is TGCAGCGTTGAAATAAATAGCAATCAGCCCCAGCATTTT. The whole variable domain, filled in from reference TRBV29-1 and TRBJ1-5, reads SAVISQKPSRDICQRGTSLTIQCQVDSQVTMMFWYRQQPGQSLTLIATANQGSEATYESGFVIDKFPISRPNLTFSTLTVSNMSPEDSSIYLCSVEINSNQPQHFGDGTRLSIL.

This clone appeared a single time. J is TRBJ1-1 and V is TRBV30; 11 nucleotides match TRBD1. From germline, CDR1 is GTSNPN and CDR2 SVGIG (reference sequence). V dropped 2 bases and J dropped 5; count of bases not matched to a gene: 13. This CDR3 contains 17 residues. Here the CDR3 DNA reads TGTGCCTGGAGTTCAATTCGTCCGGGACAGGGGGGTACTGAAGCTTTCTTT. Protein sequence: CAWSSIRPGQGGTEAFF.

Of note for this clone: A junction boundary mismatches the germline segment, possibly from a read error. This chain connects TRBV27 to TRBJ1-2, with 8 bases aligning to TRBD1. CDR3 size: 17 residues. Germline V lookup: CDR1 MNHEY, CDR2 SMNVEV (reference sequence). Here the CDR3 DNA reads TGTGCCAGCAGTATATCTCGAAGGGCAGGGGGCGCCCATGGCTACACCTTC. The encoded protein is CASSISRRAGGAHGYTF.